This T cell receptor beta chain was recovered during a study of early T cells in non-severe SARS-CoV-2 infection. Study background: Sequencing was performed on bulk RNA from unsorted whole blood, leaving chains unpaired.

Researchers attached unique molecular identifiers to individual cDNA molecules. In TCRdb, the 5' RACE reads were re-called with MiXCR into one record per CDR3 protein. In the table there are roughly 66,000 distinct CDR3 sequences, around 8.7% of which are singletons. This clonotype was recorded many times. Its specificity is not known. Losses at the gene ends were 4 bases for V and 4 bases for J; bases not matched to a gene: 14. Germline lookup yields CDR1 GTSNPN and CDR2 SVGIG (reference sequence). The CDR3 sequence is 19 residues long. Overall study results and limits: Anti-spike CD8 specificities were favored by VDJdb matching, whose results missed private and CD4 specificities.

The J gene is TRBJ2-3, the V gene TRBV30; 16 bases align to TRBD2. The clonotype originates from an adult who was a healthcare worker with PCR-confirmed SARS-CoV-2 infection or an uninfected control (not recorded which). Sample: whole blood. CDR3 protein: CAWTPPGTSGRVSADTQYF. In DNA form, the CDR3 reads TGTGCCTGGACACCCCCCGGGACTAGCGGGAGGGTTAGTGCAGATACGCAGTATTTT.